These 29 T cell receptor beta chains were all obtained from the same sample, sequenced in a study of blood T cells in healthy people across ages. Next came a second PCR, run for about 6 to 12 cycles, which used a sample-barcoded 5' primer along with a J-beta primer mix. TCRdb processed the 5' RACE reads anew with MiXCR; each CDR3 protein has one entry. The sample lists around 1,100,000 distinct CDR3 sequences; roughly two fifths were seen once. Sequenced material: blood. These receptors were obtained from a man aged 18 to 30 in good health.

The rearrangement links TRBV19 to TRBJ2-2; no clear D. The CDR3 consists of 15 residues. The ends were cut back, 6 bases at V and 0 bases at J, with 11 bases in the middle. Germline lookup yields CDR1 LNHDA and CDR2 SQIVND (reference sequence). CDR3 sequence: CASSYSAANTGELFF. DNA for the CDR3: TGTGCCAGTAGCTATTCCGCCGCGAACACCGGGGAGCTGTTTTTT. Using reference TRBV19 and TRBJ2-2 for the parts outside the CDR3, the full variable domain is DGGITQSPKYLFRKEGQNVTLSCEQNLNHDAMYWYRQDPGQGLRLIYYSQIVNDFQKGDIAEGYSVSREKKESFPLTVTSAQKNPTAFYLCASSYSAANTGELFFGEGSRLTVL.

A few counts support this clonotype. The V gene is TRBV4-3, the J gene TRBJ1-6; tentatively, D is TRBD1 (6 bases). Looked up from germline, CDR1 is LGHNA and CDR2 is YSLEER. Trimming cost V 3 bases and J 4 bases, with 19 bases left between them. The length of the CDR3 is 18 residues. CDR3 sequence: CASSQDVTGFGYNSPLHF. CDR3 sequence (DNA): TGCGCCAGCAGCCAGGACGTCACAGGGTTCGGATATAATTCACCCCTCCACTTT.

The gene calls are TRBV13 and TRBJ1-1; weak D call: TRBD1 (6 bases). Germline V CDR1 and CDR2: PRHDT, FYEKMQ (reference sequence). This CDR3 is 15 amino acids long. The germline V and J ends were trimmed by 5 bases and 1 base, with 14 bases remaining between them. CDR3 amino acids: CASSQSRGWNTEAFF. CDR3 in DNA: TGTGCCAGCAGCCAGTCCAGGGGTTGGAACACTGAAGCTTTCTTT.

The chain carries TRBV12-3 or TRBV12-4 and TRBJ2-3, with D tentatively TRBD1 or TRBD2 (5 bases each). CDR3 length equals 18 residues. The ends were cut back, 5 bases at V and 10 bases at J, with 31 bases in the middle. CDR3 sequence: CASSQRSGLATPSRAQYF. CDR3 DNA sequence: TGTGCCAGCAGTCAGAGGTCGGGGCTAGCAACCCCATCAAGGGCGCAGTATTTT.

The chain is built from TRBV2 and TRBJ1-1; D gene ambiguous. CDR3 length: 15 amino acids. Germline V gives CDR1 SNHLY, CDR2 FYNNEI. V was trimmed by 5 bases and J by 0 bases, leaving 13 bases between them. In DNA form, the CDR3 reads TGTGCCAGCAGTCTTGCAAGACATTTGAACACTGAAGCTTTCTTT. It yields the protein CASSLARHLNTEAFF.

This clonotype was detected only a few times. The chain links TRBV2 to TRBJ2-3; 7 bases line up with TRBD1. Trimming took 1 base from V and 7 from J; bases not matched to a gene: 5. CDR1 and CDR2 (germline): SNHLY, FYNNEI. CDR3 size: 14 residues. CDR3 bases: TGTGCCAGCAGTGAAGGTGGGGACAGCCATACGCAGTATTTT. It yields the protein CASSEGGDSHTQYF. Combining the CDR3 with reference TRBV2 and TRBJ2-3 gives the whole variable domain EPEVTQTPSHQVTQMGQEVILRCVPISNHLYFYWYRQILGQKVEFLVSFYNNEISEKSEIFDDQFSVERPDGSNFTLKIRSTKLEDSAMYFCASSEGGDSHTQYFGPGTRLTVL.

As DNA, the CDR3 is TGTGCCAGCAGCAAAGCAGGGGGCCAAATGGGCAATCAGCCCCAGCATTTT. It is translated as CASSKAGGQMGNQPQHF. The chain is built from TRBV21-1 and TRBJ1-5; the listed D gene, TRBD1, was not tested against the DNA. TRBV21-1 is classified as a pseudogene. This CDR3 has 17 residues.

This clonotype has more than one count but fewer than ten. DNA for the CDR3: TGTGCCAGCAGCGAGGGGAGGGAGCCCACTGAAGCTTTCTTT. As protein: CASSEGREPTEAFF. This chain uses TRBV9 with TRBJ1-1; weak D call: TRBD1 (5 bases). The CDR3 spans 14 residues. Germline lookup yields CDR1 SGDLS and CDR2 YYNGEE. The ends were cut back, 3 bases at V and 4 bases at J, with 13 bases in the middle.

This clonotype was seen a handful of times. V and J are TRBV20-1 and TRBJ2-5; 8 positions match TRBD2. V gave up 3 bases and J gave up 4 bases; unmatched junction bases: 7. Germline lookup yields CDR1 DFQATT and CDR2 SNEGSKA (reference sequence). The CDR3 consists of 14 residues. The CDR3 loop is CSASSGVLGETQYF. The CDR3, as DNA: TGCAGTGCTAGTAGCGGGGTTTTAGGAGAGACCCAGTACTTC.

CDR3 region: CAIEAGGEQYF. CDR3 in DNA: TGTGCCATCGAGGCAGGTGGCGAGCAGTACTTC. The V and J genes are TRBV27 and TRBJ2-7, with D hard to call. The V gene's germline CDR1 is MNHEY and CDR2 SMNVEV (reference sequence). The CDR3 has 11 residues. Trimming left V 10 bases short and J 6 bases short, with 13 bases between.

Only a few counts were recorded for this clonotype. The rearrangement uses TRBV5-1 and TRBJ1-1; 8 nucleotides agree with TRBD1. The CDR3 covers 15 residues. CDR1 is SGHRS and CDR2 is YFSETQ in the germline V gene. J gave up 1 base and V 2 bases, and 4 bases lay outside the gene matches. The CDR3 region is CASSFGQGRNTEAFF. CDR3 DNA: TGCGCCAGCAGCTTTGGACAGGGAAGGAACACTGAAGCTTTCTTT.

This clonotype was seen a handful of times. CDR3 sequence: CASSLGSINSPLHF. The CDR3 DNA reads as TGTGCCAGCAGCTTAGGGAGTATTAATTCACCCCTCCACTTT. The V and J genes are TRBV7-3 and TRBJ1-6, with D hard to call. The CDR3 extends over 14 amino acids. The germline gives CDR1 SGHTA, CDR2 FQGTGA. Trimming shortened V by 2 bases and J by 6 bases, and 8 bases separated the two germline ends.

The chain joins TRBV3-1 to TRBJ2-5; possibly TRBD2 for D (5 bases). V was trimmed by 3 bases and J by 3 bases, leaving 11 bases between them. Per germline, CDR1 LGHDT and CDR2 YNNKEL (reference sequence). The CDR3 has 14 amino acids. For the CDR3, the DNA is TGTGCCAGCAGCCAGGAGGTCAGAAAAGAGACCCAGTACTTC. This sequence encodes CASSQEVRKETQYF.

This clonotype came up a few times. This rearrangement joins TRBV29-1 to TRBJ1-1; no firm D call. The CDR3 spans 13 residues. V dropped 2 bases and J dropped 2 bases, with 9 bases sitting between them. CDR1 and CDR2 (germline): SQVTM, ANQGSEA. The CDR3 region is CSVEPGPNTEAFF. CDR3 nucleotide sequence: TGCAGCGTTGAACCAGGTCCCAACACTGAAGCTTTCTTT.

The chain uses TRBV27 and TRBJ2-3; TRBD2 agrees at 7 bases. With 5 bases clipped from V and 2 bases from J, the junction kept 13 bases outside the gene matches. CDR3 length: 17 residues. Germline values: CDR1 MNHEY, CDR2 SMNVEV (reference sequence). The CDR3 loop is CASSPLGAGVPTDTQYF. CDR3 sequence (DNA): TGTGCCAGCAGTCCATTAGGGGCGGGGGTCCCCACAGATACGCAGTATTTT.

This clonotype has more than one count but fewer than ten. V is TRBV27 and J is TRBJ1-5; the match to TRBD1 covers 7 bases. The germline V gene has CDR1 MNHEY and CDR2 SMNVEV (reference sequence). The ends lost 5 bases at V and 7 bases at J; junction bases unmatched: 14. The CDR3 extends over 16 amino acids. The CDR3 DNA reads as TGTGCCAGCAGTCCAATAAAAGACAGGGTGGGACAGCCCCAGCATTTT. Translation gives CASSPIKDRVGQPQHF.

The J gene is TRBJ2-5, the V gene TRBV10-3, with 7 nucleotides matching TRBD1. With the DNA end fitting TRBJ2-7 better, the J assignment may be wrong. The length of the CDR3 is 13 residues. Germline V gene lookup returns CDR1 ENHRY and CDR2 SYGVKD. The CDR3 nucleotides are TGTGCCACCCAGGGACAGCCTACCTACGAGCAGTACTTC. Its protein is CATQGQPTYEQYF.

This clonotype has only a few counts. V and J are TRBV12-3 or TRBV12-4 and TRBJ2-5; 7 bases are a match to TRBD2. After removal of 3 bases from V and 0 bases from J, the junction contained 7 bases not matched to a gene. The CDR3 sequence is 16 residues long. CDR3: CASSFSGTTDQETQYF. The DNA for the CDR3 is TGTGCCAGCAGTTTTTCGGGGACTACAGACCAAGAGACCCAGTACTTC.

This clonotype occurred a few times. V usage is TRBV5-1 and J usage is TRBJ2-1; 7 bases map to TRBD1. Per germline, CDR1 SGHRS and CDR2 YFSETQ. The V segment lost 4 bases and the J segment 0 bases; nucleotides outside the gene matches: 7. CDR3 length equals 16 residues. CDR3 amino acids: CASSPGQQSSYNEQFF. CDR3 DNA sequence: TGCGCCAGCAGCCCGGGACAGCAGAGCTCCTACAATGAGCAGTTCTTC.

This clonotype was seen a single time. This chain uses TRBV4-3 with TRBJ2-1; TRBD1 is a possible D gene (6 bases). The DNA end is a closer match to TRBJ2-7, so the J assignment may be wrong. Germline V gene lookup returns CDR1 LGHNA and CDR2 YSLEER. This CDR3 spans 16 amino acids. The CDR3, as DNA: TGCGCCAGCAGCCAAGAACTCGGGACACTCTACAATGAGCAGTACTTC. Amino acids: CASSQELGTLYNEQYF.

This clonotype has only a few counts. The V call is TRBV30, the J call TRBJ1-2; perhaps TRBD1 as D (6 bases). The CDR3 runs to 13 residues. Germline V gene data show CDR1 as GTSNPN and CDR2 as SVGIG (reference sequence). The germline V and J ends were trimmed by 3 bases and 6 bases, with 14 bases remaining between them. The CDR3 reads CAWSRTGPHGYTF. The CDR3 DNA follows: TGTGCCTGGAGCCGTACAGGGCCCCATGGCTACACCTTC.

This sequence joins TRBV7-9 and TRBJ2-3; no clear D. Germline assignment: CDR1 SEHNR and CDR2 FQNEAQ (reference sequence). The CDR3 is 14 residues long. The ends were cut back, 5 bases at V and 2 bases at J, with 11 bases in the middle. CDR3 amino acids: CASSHSSNTDTQYF. Here the CDR3 DNA reads TGTGCCAGCAGCCACTCTTCAAACACAGATACGCAGTATTTT.

The genes are TRBV18 and TRBJ1-4; D remains unclear. The CDR3 totals 13 residues. V was trimmed by 1 base and J by 8 bases, leaving 8 bases between them. Germline V gene lookup returns CDR1 KGHSH and CDR2 LQKENI. CDR3 residues: CASSPRAAEKLFF. CDR3 in DNA: TGTGCCAGCTCACCACGGGCGGCAGAAAAACTGTTTTTT. Full variable domain (missing parts from reference TRBV18 and TRBJ1-4): NAGVMQNPRHLVRRRGQEARLRCSPMKGHSHVYWYRQLPEEGLKFMVYLQKENIIDESGMPKERFSAEFPKEGPSILRIQQVVRGDSAAYFCASSPRAAEKLFFGSGTQLSVL.

The rearrangement uses TRBV4-3 and TRBJ2-5, with D hard to call. The germline V gene has CDR1 LGHNA and CDR2 YSLEER. Trimming cost V 4 bases and J 11 bases, with 17 bases left between them. There are 13 residues in the CDR3. CDR3 sequence reads: CASSRSLLNEQYF. The DNA of the CDR3 is TGCGCCAGCAGCCGGTCCCTCCTCAATGAGCAGTACTTC.

At least ten counts were recorded for this clonotype. The chain recombines TRBV14 with TRBJ2-1; possibly TRBD2 for D (6 bases). The CDR3 has 14 amino acids. CDR1 and CDR2 from the germline V gene are SGHDN and FVKESK. V shed 4 bases and J shed 5 bases, with 12 bases lying between them. DNA of the CDR3: TGTGCCAGCAGCCCGGCGGGGAAACACAATGAGCAGTTCTTC. Translation gives CASSPAGKHNEQFF.

This clonotype was counted once. The rearrangement uses TRBV20-1 and TRBJ1-5, with no clear D. This CDR3 spans 20 amino acids. V was clipped by 2 bases and J by 0 bases, with 26 bases between them. Germline V lookup: CDR1 DFQATT, CDR2 SNEGSKA (reference sequence). The chain's CDR3 is CSARQSDVLGGIYSNQPQHF. In nucleotides, the CDR3 is TGCAGTGCTAGACAGTCGGACGTTCTCGGAGGAATCTATAGCAATCAGCCCCAGCATTTT.

This clonotype was observed a few times. This may arise from a read error, as a much more abundant clone is one base away. V usage is TRBV15 and J usage is TRBJ1-6; no reliable D call. This CDR3 has 14 residues. Germline V gives CDR1 LNHNV, CDR2 YYDKDF (reference sequence). The CDR3 protein is CTTSGSSYNSPLHF. For the CDR3, the DNA is TGTACCACCTCCGGTAGCTCCTATAATTCACCCCTCCACTTT.

The chain is built from TRBV6-5 and TRBJ1-6, with D possibly being TRBD1 (5 bases). The germline V gene has CDR1 MNHEY and CDR2 SVGAGI. Trimming removed 2 bases from V and 9 bases from J, with 20 bases in between. The CDR3 loop spans 17 amino acids. CDR3 loop: CASSYMKGTTKFSPLHF. The CDR3, as DNA: TGTGCCAGCAGTTACATGAAAGGGACCACGAAATTTTCACCCCTCCACTTT.

This clonotype occurred a few times. The V and J genes are TRBV7-9 and TRBJ2-7, with no clear D. The CDR3 length is 15 residues. CDR1 and CDR2 (germline): SEHNR, FQNEAQ (reference sequence). Trimming left V 1 base short and J 1 base short, with 11 bases between. Here the CDR3 DNA reads TGTGCCAGCAGCTTAGGTCGTACCGAATCCTACGAGCAGTACTTC. This gives the protein CASSLGRTESYEQYF.